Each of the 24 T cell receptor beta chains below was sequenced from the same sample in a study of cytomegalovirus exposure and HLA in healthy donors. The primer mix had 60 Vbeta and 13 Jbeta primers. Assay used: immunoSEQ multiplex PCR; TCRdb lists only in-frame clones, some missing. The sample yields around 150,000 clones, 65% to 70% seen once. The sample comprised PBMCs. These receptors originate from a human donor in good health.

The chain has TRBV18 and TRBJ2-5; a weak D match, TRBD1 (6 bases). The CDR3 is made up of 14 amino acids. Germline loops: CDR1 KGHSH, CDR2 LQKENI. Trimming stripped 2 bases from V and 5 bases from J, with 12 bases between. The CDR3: CASSPVERGETQYF. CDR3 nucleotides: TGTGCCAGCTCACCAGTCGAGAGGGGGGAGACCCAGTACTTC.

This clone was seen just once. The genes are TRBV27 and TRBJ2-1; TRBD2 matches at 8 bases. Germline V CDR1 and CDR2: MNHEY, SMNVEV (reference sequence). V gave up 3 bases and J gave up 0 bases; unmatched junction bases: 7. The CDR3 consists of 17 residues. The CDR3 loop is CASSFGLAESSYNEQFF. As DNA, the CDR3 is TGTGCCAGCAGTTTTGGACTAGCAGAGAGCTCCTACAATGAGCAGTTCTTC.

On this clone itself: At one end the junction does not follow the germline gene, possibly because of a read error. The CDR3 is CASSLTKREPFF. CDR3 bases: TGTGCCAGCAGCTTAACTAAGCGGGAGCCGTTCTTC. This chain joins TRBV5-5 and TRBJ2-1, with 8 bases matching TRBD2. Germline-derived CDR1 and CDR2 are SGHKS and YYEKEE (reference sequence). The CDR3 runs to 12 residues.

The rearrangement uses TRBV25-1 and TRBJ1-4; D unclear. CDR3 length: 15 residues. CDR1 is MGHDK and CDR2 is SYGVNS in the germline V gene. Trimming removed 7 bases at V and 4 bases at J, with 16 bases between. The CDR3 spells CASTPTRVGNEKLFF. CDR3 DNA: TGTGCCAGCACTCCGACGAGGGTCGGTAATGAAAAACTGTTTTTT. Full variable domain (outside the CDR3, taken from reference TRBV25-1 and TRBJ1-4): EADIYQTPRYLVIGTGKKITLECSQTMGHDKMYWYQQDPGMELHLIHYSYGVNSTEKGDLSSESTVSRIRTEHFPLTLESARPSHTSQYLCASTPTRVGNEKLFFGSGTQLSVL.

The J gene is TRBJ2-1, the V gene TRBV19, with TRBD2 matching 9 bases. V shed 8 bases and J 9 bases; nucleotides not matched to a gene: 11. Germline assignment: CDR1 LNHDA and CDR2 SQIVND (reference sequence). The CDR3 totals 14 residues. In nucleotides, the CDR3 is TGTGCCAGTGACACGGCGGGAGGGACGGGTGAGCAGTTCTTC. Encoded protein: CASDTAGGTGEQFF.

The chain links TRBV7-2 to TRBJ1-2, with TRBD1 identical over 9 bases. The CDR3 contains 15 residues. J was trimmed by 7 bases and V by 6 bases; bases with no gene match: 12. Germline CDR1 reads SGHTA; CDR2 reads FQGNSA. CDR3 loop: CASRSAGQGIFGYTF. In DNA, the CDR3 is TGTGCCAGCAGGTCAGCTGGACAGGGGATTTTTGGCTACACCTTC.

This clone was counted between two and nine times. The DNA for the CDR3 is TGTGCCAGCAGCTTGGCCTGGTCTGGAGTTGAGCAGTTCTTC. Its protein product is CASSLAWSGVEQFF. The genes are TRBV5-6 and TRBJ2-1; D uncertain. V was trimmed by 0 bases and J by 9 bases, leaving 13 bases between them. The CDR3 covers 14 residues. CDR1 and CDR2 from the germline V gene are SGHDT and YYEEEE.

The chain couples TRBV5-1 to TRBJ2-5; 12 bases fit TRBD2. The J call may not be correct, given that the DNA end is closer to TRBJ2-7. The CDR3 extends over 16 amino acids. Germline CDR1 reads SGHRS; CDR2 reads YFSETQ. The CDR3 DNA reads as TGCGCCAGCAGCTTGGCCGGACTAGCGGGAACGGGCGAGCAGTACTTC. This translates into CASSLAGLAGTGEQYF.

Written as DNA, the CDR3 is TGTGCCAGCTCACCATTGACGACCCGACAGGGGGGAGGAAAACTGTTTTTT. The encoded protein is CASSPLTTRQGGGKLFF. J is TRBJ1-4 and V is TRBV18; TRBD1 matches at 9 bases. The CDR3 covers 17 residues. The V gene's germline CDR1 is KGHSH and CDR2 LQKENI. V dropped 2 bases and J dropped 10; count of bases not matched to a gene: 14.

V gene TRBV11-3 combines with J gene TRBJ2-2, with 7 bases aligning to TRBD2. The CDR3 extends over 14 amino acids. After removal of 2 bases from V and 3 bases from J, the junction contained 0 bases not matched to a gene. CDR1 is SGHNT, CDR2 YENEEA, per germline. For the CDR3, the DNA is TGTGCCAGCAGCTTACTAGCGGACACCGGGGAGCTGTTTTTT. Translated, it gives CASSLLADTGELFF.

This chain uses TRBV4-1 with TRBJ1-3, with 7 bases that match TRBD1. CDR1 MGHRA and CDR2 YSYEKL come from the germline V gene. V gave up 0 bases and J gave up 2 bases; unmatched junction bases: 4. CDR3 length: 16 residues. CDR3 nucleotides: TGCGCCAGCAGCCAAGAGTCCCAGGGGGCTGGAAACACCATATATTTT. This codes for CASSQESQGAGNTIYF.

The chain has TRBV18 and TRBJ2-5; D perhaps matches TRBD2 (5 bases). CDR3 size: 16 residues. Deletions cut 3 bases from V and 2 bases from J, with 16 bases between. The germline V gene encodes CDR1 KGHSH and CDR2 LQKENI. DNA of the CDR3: TGTGCCAGCTCACCTTCGCCGGGGTCCTCACAAGAGACCCAGTACTTC. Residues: CASSPSPGSSQETQYF.

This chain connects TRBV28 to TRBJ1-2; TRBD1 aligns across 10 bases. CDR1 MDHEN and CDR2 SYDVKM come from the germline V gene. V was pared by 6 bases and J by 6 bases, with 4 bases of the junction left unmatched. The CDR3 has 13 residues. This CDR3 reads CASSTGQGDGYTF. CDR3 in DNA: TGTGCCAGCAGCACCGGACAGGGGGATGGCTACACCTTC.

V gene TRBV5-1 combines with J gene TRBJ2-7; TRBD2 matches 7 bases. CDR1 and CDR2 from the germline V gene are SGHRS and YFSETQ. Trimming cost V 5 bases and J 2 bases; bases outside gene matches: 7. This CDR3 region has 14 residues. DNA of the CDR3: TGCGCCAGCAGTGGGGGGGTCTTTCCCTACGAGCAGTACTTC. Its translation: CASSGGVFPYEQYF.

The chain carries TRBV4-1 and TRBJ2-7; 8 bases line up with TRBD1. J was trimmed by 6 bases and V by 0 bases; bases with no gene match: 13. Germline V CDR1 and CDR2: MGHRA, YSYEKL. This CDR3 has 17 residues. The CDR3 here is CASSQDQGIDRGGEQYF. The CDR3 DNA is TGCGCCAGCAGCCAAGATCAGGGAATTGACAGGGGTGGCGAGCAGTACTTC.

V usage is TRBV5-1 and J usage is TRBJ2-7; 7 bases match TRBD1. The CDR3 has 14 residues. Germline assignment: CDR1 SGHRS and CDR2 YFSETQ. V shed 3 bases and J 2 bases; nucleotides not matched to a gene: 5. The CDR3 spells CASSSEGGPYEQYF. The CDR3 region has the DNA TGCGCCAGCAGCTCCGAAGGGGGCCCCTACGAGCAGTACTTC.

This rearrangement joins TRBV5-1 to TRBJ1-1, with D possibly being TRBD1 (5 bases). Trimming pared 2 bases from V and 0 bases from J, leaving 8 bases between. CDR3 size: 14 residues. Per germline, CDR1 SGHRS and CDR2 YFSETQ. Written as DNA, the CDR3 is TGCGCCAGCAGCTTCGGGACTATGAACACTGAAGCTTTCTTT. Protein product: CASSFGTMNTEAFF.

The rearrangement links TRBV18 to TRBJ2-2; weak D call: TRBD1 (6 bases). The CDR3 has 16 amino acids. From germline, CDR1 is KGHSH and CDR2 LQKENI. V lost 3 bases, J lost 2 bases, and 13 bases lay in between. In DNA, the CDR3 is TGTGCCAGCTCACCTGTCAGGGGACAAAACACCGGGGAGCTGTTTTTT. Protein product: CASSPVRGQNTGELFF. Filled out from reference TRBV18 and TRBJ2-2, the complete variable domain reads NAGVMQNPRHLVRRRGQEARLRCSPMKGHSHVYWYRQLPEEGLKFMVYLQKENIIDESGMPKERFSAEFPKEGPSILRIQQVVRGDSAAYFCASSPVRGQNTGELFFGEGSRLTVL.

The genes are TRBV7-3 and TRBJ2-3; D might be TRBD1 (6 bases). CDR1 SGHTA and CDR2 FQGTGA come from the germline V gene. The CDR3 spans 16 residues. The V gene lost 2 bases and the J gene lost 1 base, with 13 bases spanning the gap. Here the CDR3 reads CASSLRGRGGTDTQYF. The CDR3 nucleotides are TGTGCCAGCAGCTTACGGGGCAGGGGAGGCACAGATACGCAGTATTTT.

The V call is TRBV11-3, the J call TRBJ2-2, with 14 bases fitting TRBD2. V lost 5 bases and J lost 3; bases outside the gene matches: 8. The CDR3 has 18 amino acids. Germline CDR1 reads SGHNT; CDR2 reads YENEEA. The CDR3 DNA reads TGTGCCAGCAGCACTCGGGGGACTAGCGGGAGCCACACCGGGGAGCTGTTTTTT. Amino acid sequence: CASSTRGTSGSHTGELFF.

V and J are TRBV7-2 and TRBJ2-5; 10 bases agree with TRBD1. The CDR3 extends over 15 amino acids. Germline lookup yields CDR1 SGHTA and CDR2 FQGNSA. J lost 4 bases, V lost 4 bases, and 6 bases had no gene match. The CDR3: CASSSRTGGGETQYF. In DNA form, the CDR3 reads TGTGCCAGCAGCTCTCGGACAGGGGGGGGAGAGACCCAGTACTTC. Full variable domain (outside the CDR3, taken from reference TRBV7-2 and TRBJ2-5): GAGVSQSPSNKVTEKGKDVELRCDPISGHTALYWYRQSLGQGLEFLIYFQGNSAPDKSGLPSDRFSAERTGGSVSTLTIQRTQQEDSAVYLCASSSRTGGGETQYFGPGTRLLVL.

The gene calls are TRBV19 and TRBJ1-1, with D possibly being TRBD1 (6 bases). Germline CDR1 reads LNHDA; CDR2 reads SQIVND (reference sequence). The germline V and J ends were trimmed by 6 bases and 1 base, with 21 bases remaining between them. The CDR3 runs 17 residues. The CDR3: CASRRGGGAGPNTEAFF. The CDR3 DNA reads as TGTGCCAGTAGGAGGGGGGGAGGGGCTGGCCCGAACACTGAAGCTTTCTTT.

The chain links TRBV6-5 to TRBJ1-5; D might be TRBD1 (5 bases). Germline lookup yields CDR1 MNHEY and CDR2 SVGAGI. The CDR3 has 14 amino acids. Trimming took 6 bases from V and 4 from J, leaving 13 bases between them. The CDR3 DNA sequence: TGTGCCAGCAGCCGAGGACAAAGAAATCAGCCCCAGCATTTT. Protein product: CASSRGQRNQPQHF.

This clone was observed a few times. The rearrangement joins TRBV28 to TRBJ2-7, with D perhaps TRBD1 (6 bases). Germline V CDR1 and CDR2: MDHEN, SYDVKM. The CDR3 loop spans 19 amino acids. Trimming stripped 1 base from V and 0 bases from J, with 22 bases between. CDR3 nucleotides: TGTGCCAGCAGTTTATTCGGGACACTAGGCCAGCCCGACTCCTACGAGCAGTACTTC. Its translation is CASSLFGTLGQPDSYEQYF.